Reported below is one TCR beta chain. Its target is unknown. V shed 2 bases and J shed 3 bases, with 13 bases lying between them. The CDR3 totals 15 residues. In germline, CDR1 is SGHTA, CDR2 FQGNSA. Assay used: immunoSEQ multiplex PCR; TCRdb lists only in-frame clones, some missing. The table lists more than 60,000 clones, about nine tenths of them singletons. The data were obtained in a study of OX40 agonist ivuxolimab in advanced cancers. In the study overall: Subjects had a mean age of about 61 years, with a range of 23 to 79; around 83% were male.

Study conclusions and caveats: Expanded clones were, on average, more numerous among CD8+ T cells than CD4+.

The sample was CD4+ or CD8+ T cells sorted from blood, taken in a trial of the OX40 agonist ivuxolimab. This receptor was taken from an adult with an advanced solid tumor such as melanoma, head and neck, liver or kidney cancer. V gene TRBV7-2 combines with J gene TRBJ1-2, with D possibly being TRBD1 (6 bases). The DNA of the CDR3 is TGTGCCAGCAGCTTAATTTGGCAGGGGTACTATGGCTACACCTTC. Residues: CASSLIWQGYYGYTF.